The rows below give T cell receptor beta chains drawn from one sample of a study of T cells after yellow fever vaccination. One entry per CDR3 protein, called by TCRdb with MiXCR from the 5' RACE reads. The data hold hundreds of thousands of distinct CDR3 sequences, with more than 9% observed a single time. This specimen consisted of PBMCs, obtained on the day of the yellow fever booster vaccination. These receptors all come from a man in his thirties or forties who received the YFV17D yellow fever vaccine. Each CDR3 is given with its conserved first and last residue. The order of the fields is J gene, V gene, CDR3 length, CDR3 protein.

J: TRBJ2-1
V: TRBV23-1
length: 14
CDR3: CASSQSGGVNEQFF

J: TRBJ2-7
V: TRBV5-4
length: 16
CDR3: CASSPHPTTGYHEQYF

J: TRBJ2-4
V: TRBV19
length: 11
CDR3: CASSNKGRQYF

J: TRBJ2-7
V: TRBV4-2
length: 14
CDR3: CASSQGGSGGEQYF

J: TRBJ2-2
V: TRBV12-5
length: 19
CDR3: CASGLVLSSGQMNTGELFF

J: TRBJ2-5
V: TRBV20-1
length: 13
CDR3: CSGATLGQETQYF

J: TRBJ2-2
V: TRBV29-1
length: 14
CDR3: CSVRRDLNTGELFF

J: TRBJ2-7
V: TRBV20-1
length: 12
CDR3: CSAASNSYEQYF

J: TRBJ1-1
V: TRBV25-1
length: 12
CDR3: CASSELGFEAFF

J: TRBJ2-7
V: TRBV11-2
length: 14
CDR3: CASSLYAGTYEQYF

J: TRBJ2-5
V: TRBV27
length: 15
CDR3: CASSTSGRVTETQYF

J: TRBJ2-1
V: TRBV19
length: 15
CDR3: CASSTQTSAYNEQFF

J: TRBJ2-5
V: TRBV12-3/TRBV12-4
length: 13
CDR3: CASRPGTGGTQYF

J: TRBJ2-3
V: TRBV9
length: 15
CDR3: CASSPWTGSTDTQYF

J: TRBJ1-1
V: TRBV6-1
length: 13
CDR3: CASRTAPYTEAFF

J: TRBJ2-7
V: TRBV7-6
length: 14
CDR3: CASSLEGQVYEQYF

J: TRBJ2-7
V: TRBV12-3/TRBV12-4
length: 11
CDR3: CASSFVGEQYF

J: TRBJ1-2
V: TRBV27
length: 15
CDR3: CASSLRGQGVGGYTF

J: TRBJ2-3
V: TRBV5-6
length: 16
CDR3: CASSSGPGTSTDTQYF

J: TRBJ1-1
V: TRBV7-9
length: 15
CDR3: CASSSREQGATEAFF

J: TRBJ1-2
V: TRBV25-1
length: 12
CDR3: CASNHGAGGYTF

J: TRBJ2-7
V: TRBV7-8
length: 14
CDR3: CASSGVRPSYEQYF

J: TRBJ2-7
V: TRBV29-1
length: 14
CDR3: CSIIAGGWTGEQYF

J: TRBJ2-2
V: TRBV10-2
length: 17
CDR3: CASRGREERASTGELFF

J: TRBJ2-5
V: TRBV5-1
length: 16
CDR3: CASSLEGSVVLETQYF

J: TRBJ2-5
V: TRBV25-1
length: 12
CDR3: CASSESWRTQYF

J: TRBJ2-5
V: TRBV7-2
length: 16
CDR3: CASSSHLKTGRETQYF

J: TRBJ2-1
V: TRBV7-2
length: 14
CDR3: CASRLTSGSYEQFF